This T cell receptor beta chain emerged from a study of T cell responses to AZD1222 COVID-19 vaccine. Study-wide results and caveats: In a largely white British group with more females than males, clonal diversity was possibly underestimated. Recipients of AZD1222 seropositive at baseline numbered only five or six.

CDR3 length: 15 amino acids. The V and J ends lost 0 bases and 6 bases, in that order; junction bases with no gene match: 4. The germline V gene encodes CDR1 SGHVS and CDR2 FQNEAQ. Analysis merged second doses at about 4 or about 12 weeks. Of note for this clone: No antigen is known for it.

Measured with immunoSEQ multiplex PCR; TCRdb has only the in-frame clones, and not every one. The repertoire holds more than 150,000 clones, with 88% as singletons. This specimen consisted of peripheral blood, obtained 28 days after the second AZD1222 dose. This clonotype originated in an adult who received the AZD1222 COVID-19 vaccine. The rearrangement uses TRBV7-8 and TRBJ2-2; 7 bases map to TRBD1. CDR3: CASSLANTGAGELFF. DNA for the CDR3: TGTGCCAGCAGCTTAGCGAATACAGGGGCCGGGGAGCTGTTTTTT.